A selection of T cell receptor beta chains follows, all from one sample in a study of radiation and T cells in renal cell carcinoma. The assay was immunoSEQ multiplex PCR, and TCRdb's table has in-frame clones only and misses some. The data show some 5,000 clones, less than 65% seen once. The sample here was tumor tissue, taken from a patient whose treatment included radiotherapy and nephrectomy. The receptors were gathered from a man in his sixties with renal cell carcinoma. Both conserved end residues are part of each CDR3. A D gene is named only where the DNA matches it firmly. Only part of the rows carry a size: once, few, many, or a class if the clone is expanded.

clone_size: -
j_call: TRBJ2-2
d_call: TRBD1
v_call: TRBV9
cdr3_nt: TGTGCCAGCAGCGCCCGCGGACAGGGGGTCAACACCGGGGAGCTGTTTTTT
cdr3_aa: CASSARGQGVNTGELFF

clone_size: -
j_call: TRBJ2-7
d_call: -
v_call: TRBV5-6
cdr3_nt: TGTGCCAGCAGCTTTGAGGGCTCCTACGAGCAGTACTTC
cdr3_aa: CASSFEGSYEQYF

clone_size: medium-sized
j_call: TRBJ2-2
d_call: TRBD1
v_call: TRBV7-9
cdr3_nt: TGTGCCAGCAGCCTGGGACAGGGCCCGAACACCGGGGAGCTGTTTTTT
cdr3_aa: CASSLGQGPNTGELFF

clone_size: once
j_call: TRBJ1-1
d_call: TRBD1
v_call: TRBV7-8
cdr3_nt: TGTGCCAGCAGCCCAGGACAGGGAACTGAAGCTTTCTTT
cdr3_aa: CASSPGQGTEAFF

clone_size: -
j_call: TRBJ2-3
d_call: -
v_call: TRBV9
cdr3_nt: TGTGCCAGCAGCCAAGTAAGCGGGAGCACAGATACGCAGTATTTT
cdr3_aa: CASSQVSGSTDTQYF

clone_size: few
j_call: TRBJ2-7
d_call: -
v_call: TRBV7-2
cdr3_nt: TGTGCCAGCAGTTTAACCCAGGGTTGGATCGAGCAGTACTTC
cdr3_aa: CASSLTQGWIEQYF

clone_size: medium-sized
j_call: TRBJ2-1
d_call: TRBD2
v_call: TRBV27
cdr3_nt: TGTGCCAGCGGCCGGTACGAGCGGGGCAATGAGCAGTTCTTC
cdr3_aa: CASGRYERGNEQFF

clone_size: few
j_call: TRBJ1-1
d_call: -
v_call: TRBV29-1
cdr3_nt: TGCAGCGTTGTAAGACAGCAGGACACTGAAGCTTTCTTT
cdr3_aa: CSVVRQQDTEAFF

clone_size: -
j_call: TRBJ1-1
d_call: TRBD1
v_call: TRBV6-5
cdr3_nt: TGTGCCAGCAGTGGGACAGGGCGGTTGGGAGCTTTCTTT
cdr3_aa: CASSGTGRLGAFF

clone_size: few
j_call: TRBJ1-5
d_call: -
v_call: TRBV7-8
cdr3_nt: TGTGCCAGCAGCTTGGGGGTAGGGCAGGTCAATCAGCCCCAGCATTTT
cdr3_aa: CASSLGVGQVNQPQHF

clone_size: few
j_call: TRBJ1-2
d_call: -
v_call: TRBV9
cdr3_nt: TGTGCCAGCAGCTTAACAGGGTCGCTTTTGACCTATGGCTACACCTTC
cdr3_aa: CASSLTGSLLTYGYTF

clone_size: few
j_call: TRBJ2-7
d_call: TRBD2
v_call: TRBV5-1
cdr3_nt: TGCGCCAGCAGCGTCCCGACTAGCGGCTACGAGCAGTACTTC
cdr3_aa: CASSVPTSGYEQYF

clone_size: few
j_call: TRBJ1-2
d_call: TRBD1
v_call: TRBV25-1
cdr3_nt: TGTGCCAGCAGTGAACGGGACAGGGGAGGCTACACCTTC
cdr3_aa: CASSERDRGGYTF

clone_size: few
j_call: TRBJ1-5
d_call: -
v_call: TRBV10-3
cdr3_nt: TGTGCCATCACCCCCACCAGGGATCAGCCCCAGCATTTT
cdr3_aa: CAITPTRDQPQHF

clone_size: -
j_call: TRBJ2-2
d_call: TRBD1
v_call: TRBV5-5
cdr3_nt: TGTGCCAGCAGCCTGGGACAGGGCCCGAACACCGGGGAGCTGTTTTTT
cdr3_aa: CASSLGQGPNTGELFF

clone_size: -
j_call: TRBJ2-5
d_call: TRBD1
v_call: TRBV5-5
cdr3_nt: TGTGCCAGCATTAGAACCGGGACAGGGGGTGAGACCCAGTACTTC
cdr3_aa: CASIRTGTGGETQYF

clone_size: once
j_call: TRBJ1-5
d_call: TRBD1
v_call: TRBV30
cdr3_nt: TGTGCCTGGAGTGGGACAGGACCACTCAATCAGCCCCAGCATTTT
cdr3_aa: CAWSGTGPLNQPQHF

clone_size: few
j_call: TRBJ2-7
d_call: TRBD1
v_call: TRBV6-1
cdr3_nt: TGTGCCAGCAGTGATACCGGGACAGGGGTCCCCTACGAGCAGTACTTC
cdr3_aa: CASSDTGTGVPYEQYF

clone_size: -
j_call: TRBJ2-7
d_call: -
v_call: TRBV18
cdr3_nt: TGTGCCAGCTCACCCCCTACGGGACGGTACGAGCAGTACTTC
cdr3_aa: CASSPPTGRYEQYF

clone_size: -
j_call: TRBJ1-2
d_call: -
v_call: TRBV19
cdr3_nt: TGTGCCAGTTCCCCAAACTCTCAGGGTAAAAGCTACACCTTC
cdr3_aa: CASSPNSQGKSYTF

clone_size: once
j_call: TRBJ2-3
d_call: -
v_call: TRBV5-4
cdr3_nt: TGTGCCAGCAGCCCCCTTGTCGGGGGAGAGGACACAGATACGCAGTATTTT
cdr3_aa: CASSPLVGGEDTDTQYF

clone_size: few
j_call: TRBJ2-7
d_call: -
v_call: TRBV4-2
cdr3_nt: TGTGCCAGCAGCCAAGCCACAGGGAGTTCCATCGAGCAGTACTTC
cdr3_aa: CASSQATGSSIEQYF

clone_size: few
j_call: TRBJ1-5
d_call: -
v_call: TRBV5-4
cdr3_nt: TGTGCCAGCAGCTTGGGTGTCATCCAGCCCCAGCATTTT
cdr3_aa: CASSLGVIQPQHF

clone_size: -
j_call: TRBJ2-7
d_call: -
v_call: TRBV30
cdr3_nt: TGTGCCTGGAGCAGCGTTAGTCCCTACGAGCAGTACTTC
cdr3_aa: CAWSSVSPYEQYF

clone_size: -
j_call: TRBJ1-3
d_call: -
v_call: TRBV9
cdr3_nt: TGTGCCAGCAGCGTAGGCCAGACCGGCTCTGGAAACACCATATATTTT
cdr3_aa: CASSVGQTGSGNTIYF

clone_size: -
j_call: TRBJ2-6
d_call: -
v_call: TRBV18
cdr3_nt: TGTGCCAGCTCACCAAGGGGCTCTGGGGCCAACGTCCTGACTTTC
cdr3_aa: CASSPRGSGANVLTF

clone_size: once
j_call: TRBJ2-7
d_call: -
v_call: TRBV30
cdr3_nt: TGTGCCTGGAGACAGGGCGTCTCCTACGAGCAGTACTTC
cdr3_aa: CAWRQGVSYEQYF

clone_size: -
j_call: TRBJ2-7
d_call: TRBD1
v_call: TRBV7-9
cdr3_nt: TGTGCCAGCAGCCGGGACAGCCCTTACGAGCAGTACTTC
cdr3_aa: CASSRDSPYEQYF

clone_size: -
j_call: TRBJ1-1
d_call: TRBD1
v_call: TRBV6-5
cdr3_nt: TGTGCCAGCAGTTACCTACAGGGGCGGAACACTGAAGCTTTCTTT
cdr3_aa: CASSYLQGRNTEAFF

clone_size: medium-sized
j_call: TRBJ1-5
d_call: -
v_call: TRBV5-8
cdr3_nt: TGTGCCAGCAGCACAGGGTTCAATCAGCCCCAGCATTTT
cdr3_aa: CASSTGFNQPQHF

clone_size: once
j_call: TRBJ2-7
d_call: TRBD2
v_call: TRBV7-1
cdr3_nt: TGTGCCAGCAGCACCGGGACTAGCGGGAGGGCCATCGAGCAGTACTTC
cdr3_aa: CASSTGTSGRAIEQYF

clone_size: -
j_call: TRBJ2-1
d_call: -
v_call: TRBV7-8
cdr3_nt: TGTGCCAGCAGCCCTTCCGGCGGATACTACAATGAGCAGTTCTTC
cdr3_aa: CASSPSGGYYNEQFF

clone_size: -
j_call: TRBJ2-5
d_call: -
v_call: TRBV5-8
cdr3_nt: TGTGCCAGCAGCTTAGAGGTAGGGTGGGAGCAGTACTTC
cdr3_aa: CASSLEVGWEQYF

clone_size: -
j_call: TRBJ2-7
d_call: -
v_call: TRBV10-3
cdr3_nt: TGTGCCATCAGGGGCGACAGTAGCTCCTACGAGCAGTACTTC
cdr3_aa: CAIRGDSSSYEQYF

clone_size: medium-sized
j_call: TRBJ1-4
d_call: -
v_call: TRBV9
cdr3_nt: TGTGCCAGCAGCGGAGGGGATCCGTACGAAAAACTGTTTTTT
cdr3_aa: CASSGGDPYEKLFF

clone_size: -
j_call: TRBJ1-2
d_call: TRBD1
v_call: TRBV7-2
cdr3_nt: TGTGCCAGCAGCCGGACAGGGAGTGGCTACACCTTC
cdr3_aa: CASSRTGSGYTF

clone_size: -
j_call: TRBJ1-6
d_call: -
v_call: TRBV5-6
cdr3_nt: TGTGCCAGCAGCCAATACAGTTATAATTCACCCCTCCACTTT
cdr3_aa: CASSQYSYNSPLHF

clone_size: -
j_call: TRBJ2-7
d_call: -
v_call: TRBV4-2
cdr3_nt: TGTGCCAGCAGACTGGACTATTTATCCTACGAGCAGTACTTC
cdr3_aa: CASRLDYLSYEQYF